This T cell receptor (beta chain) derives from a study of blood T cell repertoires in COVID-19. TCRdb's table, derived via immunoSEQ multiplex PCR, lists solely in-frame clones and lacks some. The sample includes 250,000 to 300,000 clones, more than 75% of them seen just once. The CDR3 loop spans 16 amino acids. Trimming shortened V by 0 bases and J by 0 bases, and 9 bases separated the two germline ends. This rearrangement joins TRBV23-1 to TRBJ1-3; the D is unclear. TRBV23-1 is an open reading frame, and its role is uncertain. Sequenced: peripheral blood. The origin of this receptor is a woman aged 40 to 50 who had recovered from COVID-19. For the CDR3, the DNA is TGCGCCAGCAGTCAATCAGTCCGGGGCTCTGGAAACACCATATATTTT. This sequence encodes CASSQSVRGSGNTIYF.